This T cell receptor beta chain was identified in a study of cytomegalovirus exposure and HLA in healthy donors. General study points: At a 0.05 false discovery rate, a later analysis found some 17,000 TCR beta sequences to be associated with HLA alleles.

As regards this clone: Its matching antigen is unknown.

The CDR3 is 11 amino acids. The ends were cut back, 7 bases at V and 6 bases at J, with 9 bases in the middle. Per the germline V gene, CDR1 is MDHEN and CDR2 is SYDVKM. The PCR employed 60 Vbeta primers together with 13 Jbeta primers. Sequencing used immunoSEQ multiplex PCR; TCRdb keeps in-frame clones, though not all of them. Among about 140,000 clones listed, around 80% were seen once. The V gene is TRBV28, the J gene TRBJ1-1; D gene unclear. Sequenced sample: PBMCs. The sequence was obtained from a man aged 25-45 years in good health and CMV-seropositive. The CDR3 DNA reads TGTGCCAGCACACTCGGTTCTGAAGCTTTCTTT. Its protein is CASTLGSEAFF.